This TCR beta chain comes out of a study of blood T cell repertoires in COVID-19. Study-level background: Italy, Spain and the United States were the sources of the convalescent and acute COVID-19 samples.

CDR3 length: 16 amino acids. The V and J ends lost 8 bases and 2 bases, in that order; junction bases with no gene match: 12. CDR1 and CDR2 from the germline V gene are SEHNR and FQNEAQ (reference sequence). Authors' methods: Reference gene primer amplification in the assay estimated nucleated cell counts. Measured with immunoSEQ multiplex PCR; TCRdb has only the in-frame clones, and not every one. The V and J calls and the clone size are those of that table, but D and trimming were determined from the DNA. Among tens of thousands of clones listed, 85% to 95% were seen once. Material for sequencing was peripheral blood. This sequence was found in an elderly woman with acute or convalescent COVID-19. The chain carries TRBV7-9 and TRBJ2-3; 8 bases agree with TRBD2. CDR3 in DNA: TGTGCCAGCCTCATAGGTAGCGGGAAGCCCACAGATACGCAGTATTTT. Its protein product is CASLIGSGKPTDTQYF. Supplemented by reference TRBV7-9 and TRBJ2-3, the full variable domain reads DTGVSQNPRHKITKRGQNVTFRCDPISEHNRLYWYRQTLGQGPEFLTYFQNEAQLEKSRLLSDRFSAERPKGSFSTLEIQRTEQGDSAMYLCASLIGSGKPTDTQYFGPGTRLTVL.